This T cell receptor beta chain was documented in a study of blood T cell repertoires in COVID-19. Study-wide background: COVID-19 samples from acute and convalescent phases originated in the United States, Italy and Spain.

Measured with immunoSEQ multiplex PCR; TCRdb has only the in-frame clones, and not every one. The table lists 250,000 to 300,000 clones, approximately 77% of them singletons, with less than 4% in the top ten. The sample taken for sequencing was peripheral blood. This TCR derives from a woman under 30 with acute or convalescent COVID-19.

The CDR3 is CASSFTGGARNEQFF. The CDR3 region has the DNA TGTGCCAGCAGCTTCACAGGGGGCGCTCGGAATGAGCAGTTCTTC. The chain carries TRBV3-1 (or the pseudogene TRBV3-2) and TRBJ2-1, with TRBD1 matching 9 bases. CDR3 size: 15 residues. The trim removed 5 bases at V and 7 bases at J, leaving 9 bases unmatched. Looked up from germline, CDR1 is LGHDT and CDR2 is YNNKEL (reference sequence).